This TCR beta chain was sequenced for a study of CD8+ T cells in alopecia areata. Overall study: Twice daily, treated patients received 5 to 10 mg of oral tofacitinib. General observations from the study: Across lesional scalp, and particularly alopecia totalis/universalis, clonality surpassed that of normal scalp.

RNA, once extracted, was reverse transcribed into cDNA for use as the sequencing template. TCRdb's table, derived via immunoSEQ multiplex PCR, lists solely in-frame clones and lacks some. The sample comprises some 170,000 clones, around half of which are singletons, and more than 10% rests with the top ten. Trimming cost V 3 bases and J 6 bases; bases outside gene matches: 7. Germline CDR1 reads SEHNR; CDR2 reads FQNEAQ (reference sequence). CDR3 length equals 14 residues. This clone has a handful of counts. Antigen unknown. The treatment was: oral pan-JAK inhibitor, 5-10 mg twice daily. Lesional scalp punch biopsies and peripheral blood were collected from alopecia areata patients.

The material sequenced was CD8+ T cells sorted from blood, taken at week 24, from a patient treated with tofacitinib. V usage is TRBV7-9 and J usage is TRBJ1-2; 7 nucleotides agree with TRBD1. The TCR sequence derives from a human donor with alopecia areata. Written as DNA, the CDR3 is TGTGCCAGCAGCTTTCTGACAGGGATGGATGGCTACACCTTC. Translation: CASSFLTGMDGYTF.